What follows are 18 T cell receptor beta chains derived from one specimen sequenced in a study of blood T cell repertoires in COVID-19. TCRdb keeps only in-frame clones here, not all; method: immunoSEQ multiplex PCR. The sample lists 150,000 or so clones; about 90% were seen once. Source material: peripheral blood. The receptors originated from a man aged 45 to 65 with acute or convalescent COVID-19.

The CDR3 DNA is TGTGCCAGCAGCCCACAAAATAGCAATCAGCCCCAGCATTTT. Its protein is CASSPQNSNQPQHF. The chain links TRBV4-2 to TRBJ1-5; D is ambiguous. This CDR3 has 14 amino acids. Trimming removed 4 bases at V and 0 bases at J, with 7 bases between. Looked up from germline, CDR1 is LGHNA and CDR2 is YNFKEQ.

This rearrangement joins TRBV9 to TRBJ1-2; TRBD1 matches at 9 bases. The CDR3 length is 14 residues. J was trimmed by 3 bases and V by 1 base; bases with no gene match: 1. CDR1 is SGDLS, CDR2 YYNGEE, per germline. The CDR3 protein is CASSVRQGDYGYTF. The CDR3, as DNA: TGTGCCAGCAGCGTAAGACAGGGGGACTATGGCTACACCTTC.

Written as DNA, the CDR3 is TGTGCCAGCAGTGTGGGGAGGTACACCGGGGAGCTGTTTTTT. This sequence encodes CASSVGRYTGELFF. The genes are TRBV2 and TRBJ2-2; D might be TRBD2 (6 bases). The CDR3 has 14 amino acids. From germline, CDR1 is SNHLY and CDR2 FYNNEI. Trimming took off 4 bases at V and 3 bases at J, with 9 bases between the two ends. The variable domain in full, completed from reference TRBV2 and TRBJ2-2, reads EPEVTQTPSHQVTQMGQEVILRCVPISNHLYFYWYRQILGQKVEFLVSFYNNEISEKSEIFDDQFSVERPDGSNFTLKIRSTKLEDSAMYFCASSVGRYTGELFFGEGSRLTVL.

The rearrangement links TRBV20-1 to TRBJ1-5; weak D call: TRBD1 (5 bases). Trimming took 3 bases from V and 0 from J, leaving 12 bases between them. CDR1 is DFQATT, CDR2 SNEGSKA, per germline (reference sequence). This CDR3 has 15 amino acids. The CDR3 loop is CSASPLGDSNQPQHF. CDR3 nucleotides: TGCAGTGCTAGTCCCCTAGGGGATAGCAATCAGCCCCAGCATTTT.

The chain carries TRBV5-4 and TRBJ1-3, with a weak D call TRBD1 (6 bases). The CDR3 contains 15 residues. V was trimmed by 0 bases and J by 4 bases, leaving 11 bases between them. Germline CDR1 and CDR2: SGHNT and YYREEE (reference sequence). In nucleotides, the CDR3 is TGTGCCAGCAGCTTGGCCGGGGGGCCGGGAAACACCATATATTTT. Amino acid sequence: CASSLAGGPGNTIYF.

This chain links TRBV2 with TRBJ2-5; the D gene is possibly TRBD1 (5 bases). V lost 8 bases and J 5 bases, leaving 9 bases between the germline ends. Germline V CDR1 and CDR2: SNHLY, FYNNEI. The CDR3 runs to 11 residues. The CDR3 DNA is TGTGCCAGCGGAGCAGGGGAGACCCAGTACTTC. It specifies CASGAGETQYF.

The chain combines TRBV19 with TRBJ1-1; 8 nucleotides line up with TRBD1. The germline CDR1 and CDR2 sequences are LNHDA and SQIVND (reference sequence). Trimming removed 3 bases from V and 6 bases from J; junction bases left unmatched: 9. The CDR3 contains 15 residues. The CDR3 loop is CASSMMPGGSPEAFF. The CDR3, as DNA: TGTGCCAGTAGTATGATGCCAGGGGGCAGCCCTGAAGCTTTCTTT.

A few counts support this clone. The V call is TRBV9, the J call TRBJ2-2, with 9 bases that match TRBD2. V lost 3 bases to trimming and J lost 6 bases; unmatched junction nucleotides: 6. The V gene's germline CDR1 is SGDLS and CDR2 YYNGEE. This CDR3 comprises 15 residues. The CDR3 sequence: CASSATSGPSGELFF. The CDR3 nucleotides are TGTGCCAGCAGCGCGACTAGCGGCCCTTCCGGGGAGCTGTTTTTT.

The chain uses TRBV10-3 and TRBJ1-2, with a tentative D call TRBD1 (5 bases). Germline CDR1 reads ENHRY; CDR2 reads SYGVKD. The CDR3 runs to 14 residues. Trimming removed 0 bases from V and 4 bases from J, with 9 bases in between. The CDR3 sequence: CAISESIGAYGYTF. The CDR3 DNA reads as TGTGCCATCAGTGAGTCGATTGGGGCCTATGGCTACACCTTC.

This sequence joins TRBV19 and TRBJ2-6, with D tentatively TRBD2 (6 bases). This CDR3 is 16 amino acids long. In germline, CDR1 is LNHDA, CDR2 SQIVND (reference sequence). Trimming removed 7 bases at V and 1 base at J, with 14 bases between. CDR3 nucleotides: TGTGCCAGTACCAAAAAGGAGGGGTCTGGGGCCAACGTCCTGACTTTC. Translating gives CASTKKEGSGANVLTF.

The chain couples TRBV5-8 to TRBJ2-7, with 13 bases aligning to TRBD2. Germline lookup yields CDR1 SGHTS and CDR2 YDEGEE. V lost 5 bases and J lost 3; bases outside the gene matches: 20. The CDR3 has 20 amino acids. The CDR3 is CASSQRGTSGITGRIYEQYF. CDR3 in DNA: TGTGCCAGCAGTCAACGGGGGACTAGCGGGATCACCGGGCGAATCTACGAGCAGTACTTC.

The chain recombines TRBV5-1 with TRBJ2-1; TRBD2 agrees at 7 bases. CDR3 length equals 15 residues. V lost 1 base and J lost 4; bases outside the gene matches: 5. CDR1 SGHRS and CDR2 YFSETQ come from the germline V gene. The CDR3 bases are TGCGCCAGCAGCTTGAGTGGTAGCGGGTACAATGAGCAGTTCTTC. Its protein is CASSLSGSGYNEQFF.

Concerning this clone: This specimen includes other DNA sequences encoding the same CDR3. V is TRBV7-3 and J is TRBJ2-1; the match to TRBD2 covers 7 bases. The CDR3 runs to 15 residues. Germline-derived CDR1 and CDR2 are SGHTA and FQGTGA. V lost 3 bases and J lost 2; bases outside the gene matches: 4. The CDR3: CASSLGLAAYNEQFF. The CDR3 DNA reads TGTGCCAGCAGCTTGGGCCTAGCGGCCTACAATGAGCAGTTCTTC.

This clone was seen a single time. The CDR3 nucleotides read TGTGCCAGCAGTGAGTACGGGCAGGAGGGCATTCAGTACTTC. Protein sequence: CASSEYGQEGIQYF. The rearrangement joins TRBV6-1 to TRBJ2-4, with a possible D match to TRBD2 (6 bases). Germline V gives CDR1 MNHNS, CDR2 SASEGT. V lost 3 bases and J lost 9, with 15 bases in between. This CDR3 is built from 14 residues.

The chain recombines TRBV7-6 with TRBJ2-2, with D perhaps TRBD2 (6 bases). The germline V and J ends were trimmed by 3 bases and 6 bases, with 14 bases remaining between them. This CDR3 is built from 15 residues. CDR1 and CDR2 (germline): SGHVS, FNYEAQ. CDR3 in amino acids: CASSLIAGSPGELFF. The CDR3 coding sequence is TGTGCCAGCAGCTTGATCGCCGGGAGCCCCGGGGAGCTGTTTTTT.

The chain combines TRBV7-3 with TRBJ2-1; D is unresolved. This CDR3 is built from 15 residues. Germline V gene sequence: CDR1 SGHTA, CDR2 FQGTGA. Trimming pared 5 bases from V and 0 bases from J, leaving 11 bases between. The chain's CDR3 is CASSQNPSSYNEQFF. The DNA for the CDR3 is TGTGCCAGCAGCCAGAATCCTAGCTCCTACAATGAGCAGTTCTTC.

The chain joins TRBV7-9 to TRBJ1-2; 9 bases align to TRBD1. The V segment lost 5 bases and the J segment 6 bases; nucleotides outside the gene matches: 10. The CDR3 length is 15 residues. Germline CDR1 reads SEHNR; CDR2 reads FQNEAQ (reference sequence). CDR3 coding DNA: TGTGCCAGCAGCACCCACAGGGGGCCTGGGGATGGCTACACCTTC. Translating it yields CASSTHRGPGDGYTF. The full variable domain, its missing parts supplied by reference TRBV7-9 and TRBJ1-2, is DTGVSQNPRHKITKRGQNVTFRCDPISEHNRLYWYRQTLGQGPEFLTYFQNEAQLEKSRLLSDRFSAERPKGSFSTLEIQRTEQGDSAMYLCASSTHRGPGDGYTFGSGTRLTVV.

V gene TRBV5-4 combines with J gene TRBJ2-1, with D tentatively TRBD2 (5 bases). V shed 4 bases and J shed 0 bases, with 11 bases lying between them. From germline, CDR1 is SGHNT and CDR2 YYREEE (reference sequence). The CDR3 length is 15 residues. CDR3 loop: CASSPGSNSYNEQFF. CDR3 bases: TGTGCCAGCAGCCCGGGGTCCAACTCCTACAATGAGCAGTTCTTC.